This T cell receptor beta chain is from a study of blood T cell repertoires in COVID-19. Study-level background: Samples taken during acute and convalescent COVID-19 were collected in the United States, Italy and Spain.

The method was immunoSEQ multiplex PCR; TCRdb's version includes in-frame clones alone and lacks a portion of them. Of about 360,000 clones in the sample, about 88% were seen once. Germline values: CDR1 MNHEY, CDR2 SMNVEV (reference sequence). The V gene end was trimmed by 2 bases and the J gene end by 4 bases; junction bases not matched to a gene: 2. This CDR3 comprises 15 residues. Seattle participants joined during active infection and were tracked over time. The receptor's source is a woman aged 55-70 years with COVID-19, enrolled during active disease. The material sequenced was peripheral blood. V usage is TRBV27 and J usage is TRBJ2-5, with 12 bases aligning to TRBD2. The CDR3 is CASSLLAGGRETQYF. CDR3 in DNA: TGTGCCAGCAGTTTACTAGCGGGGGGGCGAGAGACCCAGTACTTC.